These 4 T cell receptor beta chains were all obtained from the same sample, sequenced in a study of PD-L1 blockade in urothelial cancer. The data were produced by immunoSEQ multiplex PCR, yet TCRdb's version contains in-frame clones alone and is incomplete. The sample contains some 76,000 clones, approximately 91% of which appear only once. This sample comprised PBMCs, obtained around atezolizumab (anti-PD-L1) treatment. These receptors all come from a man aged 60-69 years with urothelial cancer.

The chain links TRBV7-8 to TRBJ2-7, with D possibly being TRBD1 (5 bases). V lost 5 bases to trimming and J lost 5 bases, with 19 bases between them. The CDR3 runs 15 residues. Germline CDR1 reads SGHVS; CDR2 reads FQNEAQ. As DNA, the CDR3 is TGTGCCAGCAGCCCCTGGGGCCTATACGGTCACGAGCAGTACTTC. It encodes CASSPWGLYGHEQYF.

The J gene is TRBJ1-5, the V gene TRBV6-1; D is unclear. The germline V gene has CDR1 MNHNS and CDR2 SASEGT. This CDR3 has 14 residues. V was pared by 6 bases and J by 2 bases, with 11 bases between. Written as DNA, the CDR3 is TGTGCCAGCAGCCCCGACAACGGCAATCAGCCCCAGCATTTT. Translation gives CASSPDNGNQPQHF.

The CDR3 protein is CASSQGRKSTEAFF. Here the CDR3 DNA reads TGTGCCAGCAGCCAGGGAAGGAAAAGCACTGAAGCTTTCTTT. The chain carries TRBV7-3 and TRBJ1-1; D might be TRBD1 (5 bases). This CDR3 spans 14 amino acids. CDR1 is SGHTA, CDR2 FQGTGA, per germline. Trimming left V 5 bases short and J 4 bases short, with 14 bases between.

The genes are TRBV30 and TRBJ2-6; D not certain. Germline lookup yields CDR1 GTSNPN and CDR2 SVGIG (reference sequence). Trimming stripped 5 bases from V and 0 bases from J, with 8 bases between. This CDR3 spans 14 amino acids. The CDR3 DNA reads TGTGCCTGGTCCAGATTCTCTGGGGCCAACGTCCTGACTTTC. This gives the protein CAWSRFSGANVLTF.